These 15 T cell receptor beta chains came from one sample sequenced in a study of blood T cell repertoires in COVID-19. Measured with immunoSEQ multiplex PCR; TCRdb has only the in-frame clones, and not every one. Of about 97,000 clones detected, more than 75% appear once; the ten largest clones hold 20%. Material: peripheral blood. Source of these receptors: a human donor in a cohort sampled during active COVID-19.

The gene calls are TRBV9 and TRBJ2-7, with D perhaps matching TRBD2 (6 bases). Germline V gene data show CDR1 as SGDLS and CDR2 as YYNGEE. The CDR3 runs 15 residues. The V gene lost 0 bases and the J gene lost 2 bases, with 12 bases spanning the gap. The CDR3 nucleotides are TGTGCCAGCAGCGTAGAACTGGCGGGACCCTACGAGCAGTACTTC. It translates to CASSVELAGPYEQYF.

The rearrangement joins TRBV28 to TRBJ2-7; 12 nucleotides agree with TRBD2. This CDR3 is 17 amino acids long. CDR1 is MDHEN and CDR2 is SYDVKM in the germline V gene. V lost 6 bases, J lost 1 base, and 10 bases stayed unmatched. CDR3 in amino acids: CASSSLGLAGPSYEQYF. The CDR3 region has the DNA TGTGCCAGCAGCTCCCTTGGACTAGCGGGGCCATCCTACGAGCAGTACTTC.

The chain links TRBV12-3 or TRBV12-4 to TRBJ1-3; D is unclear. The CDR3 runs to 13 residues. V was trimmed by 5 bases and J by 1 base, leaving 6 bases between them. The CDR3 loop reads CASSEVSGNTIYF. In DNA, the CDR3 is TGTGCCAGCAGTGAGGTTTCTGGAAACACCATATATTTT.

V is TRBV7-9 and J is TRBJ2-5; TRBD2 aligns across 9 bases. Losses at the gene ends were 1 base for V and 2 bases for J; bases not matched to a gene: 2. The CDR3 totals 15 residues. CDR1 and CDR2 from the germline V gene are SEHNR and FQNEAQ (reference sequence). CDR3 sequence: CASSLGTSVQETQYF. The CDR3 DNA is TGTGCCAGCAGCTTAGGGACTAGCGTTCAAGAGACCCAGTACTTC.

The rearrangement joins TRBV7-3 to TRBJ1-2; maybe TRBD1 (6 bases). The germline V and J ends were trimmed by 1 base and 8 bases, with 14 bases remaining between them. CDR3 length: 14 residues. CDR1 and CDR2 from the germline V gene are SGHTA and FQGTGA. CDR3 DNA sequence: TGTGCCAGCAGCTTAAATGCAGGGGATAGCGGCTACACCTTC. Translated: CASSLNAGDSGYTF. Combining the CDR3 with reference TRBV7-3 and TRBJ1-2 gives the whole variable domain GAGVSQTPSNKVTEKGKYVELRCDPISGHTALYWYRQSLGQGPEFLIYFQGTGAADDSGLPNDRFFAVRPEGSVSTLKIQRTERGDSAVYLCASSLNAGDSGYTFGSGTRLTVV.

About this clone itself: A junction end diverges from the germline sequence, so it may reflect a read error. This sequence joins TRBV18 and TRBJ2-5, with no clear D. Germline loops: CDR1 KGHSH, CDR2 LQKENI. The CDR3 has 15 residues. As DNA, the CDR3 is TGTGCCAGCTCACCACAACGCGGCAGTCAAGGGACCCAGTACTTC. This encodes CASSPQRGSQGTQYF.

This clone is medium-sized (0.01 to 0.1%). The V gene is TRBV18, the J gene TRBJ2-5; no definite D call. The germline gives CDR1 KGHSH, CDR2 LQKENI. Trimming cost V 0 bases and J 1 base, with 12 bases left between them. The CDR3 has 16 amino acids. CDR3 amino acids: CASSPPLRTSQETQYF. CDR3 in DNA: TGTGCCAGCTCACCACCGCTACGAACCTCCCAAGAGACCCAGTACTTC.

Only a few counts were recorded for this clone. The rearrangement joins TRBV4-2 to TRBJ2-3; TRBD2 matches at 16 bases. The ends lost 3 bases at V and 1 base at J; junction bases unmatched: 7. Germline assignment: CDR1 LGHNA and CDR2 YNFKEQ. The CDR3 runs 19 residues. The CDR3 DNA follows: TGTGCCAGCAGCCAGACGGGACTAGCGGGAGGGCCGGGCACAGATACGCAGTATTTT. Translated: CASSQTGLAGGPGTDTQYF.

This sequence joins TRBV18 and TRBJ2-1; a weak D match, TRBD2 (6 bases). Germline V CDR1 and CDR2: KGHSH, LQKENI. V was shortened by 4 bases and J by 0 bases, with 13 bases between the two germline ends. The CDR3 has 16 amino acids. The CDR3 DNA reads TGTGCCAGCTCACGAATCCCCGGGAGCTCCTACAATGAGCAGTTCTTC. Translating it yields CASSRIPGSSYNEQFF.

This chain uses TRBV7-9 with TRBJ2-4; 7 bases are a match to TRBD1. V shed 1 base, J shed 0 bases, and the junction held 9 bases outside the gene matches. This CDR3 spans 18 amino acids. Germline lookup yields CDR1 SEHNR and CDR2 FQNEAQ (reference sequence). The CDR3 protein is CASSLGGYRDRAKNIQYF. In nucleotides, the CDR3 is TGTGCCAGCAGCTTAGGGGGGTATCGGGACAGAGCCAAAAACATTCAGTACTTC.

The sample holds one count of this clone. The CDR3 region has the DNA TGTGCCAGCAGCCTAAGCTCAACTAATGAAAAACTGTTTTTT. This codes for CASSLSSTNEKLFF. V and J are TRBV11-2 and TRBJ1-4; D is uncertain. Trimming pared 5 bases from V and 0 bases from J, leaving 7 bases between. The CDR3 extends over 14 amino acids. Germline V gene data show CDR1 as SGHAT and CDR2 as FQNNGV. Filled out from reference TRBV11-2 and TRBJ1-4, the complete variable domain reads EAGVAQSPRYKIIEKRQSVAFWCNPISGHATLYWYQQILGQGPKLLIQFQNNGVVDDSQLPKDRFSAERLKGVDSTLKIQPAKLEDSAVYLCASSLSSTNEKLFFGSGTQLSVL.

The CDR3 sequence is CASSEMLTRAGDEQYF. CDR3 nucleotides: TGTGCCAGCAGTGAAATGTTAACGAGGGCCGGAGACGAGCAGTACTTC. The chain combines TRBV6-1 with TRBJ2-7, with a possible D match to TRBD2 (5 bases). The germline V gene has CDR1 MNHNS and CDR2 SASEGT. This CDR3 contains 16 residues. Deletions cut 2 bases from V and 5 bases from J, with 19 bases between.

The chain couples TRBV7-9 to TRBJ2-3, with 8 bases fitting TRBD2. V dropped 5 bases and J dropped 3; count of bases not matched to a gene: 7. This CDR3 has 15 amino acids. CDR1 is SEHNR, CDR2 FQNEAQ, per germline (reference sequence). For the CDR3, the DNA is TGTGCCAGCAGCCTTAGCGGGATGGCGACAGATACGCAGTATTTT. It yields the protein CASSLSGMATDTQYF. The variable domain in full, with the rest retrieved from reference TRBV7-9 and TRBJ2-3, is DTGVSQNPRHKITKRGQNVTFRCDPISEHNRLYWYRQTLGQGPEFLTYFQNEAQLEKSRLLSDRFSAERPKGSFSTLEIQRTEQGDSAMYLCASSLSGMATDTQYFGPGTRLTVL.

CDR3 DNA: TGCGCCAGCAGCGAACAGCCCGCTAACTATGGCTACACCTTC. Protein: CASSEQPANYGYTF. The chain has TRBV5-1 and TRBJ1-2; D uncertain. The CDR3 extends over 14 amino acids. The V and J ends lost 4 bases and 0 bases respectively, with 10 bases between them. Germline V gene lookup returns CDR1 SGHRS and CDR2 YFSETQ.

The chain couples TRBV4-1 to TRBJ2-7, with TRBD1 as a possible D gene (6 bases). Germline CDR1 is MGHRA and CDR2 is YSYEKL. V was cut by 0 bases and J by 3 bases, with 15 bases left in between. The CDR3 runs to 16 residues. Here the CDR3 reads CASSQDPGTLIYEQYF. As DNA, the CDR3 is TGCGCCAGCAGCCAAGACCCCGGGACATTAATCTACGAGCAGTACTTC.